Listed below are T cell receptor beta chains from one sample, sequenced in a study of shared clonotypes between healthy human individuals. Libraries were prepared by immunoSEQ multiplex PCR; TCRdb keeps only in-frame clonotypes and omits some of them. The sample gives 2,100,000 or so clones, roughly 95% of which show up once; roughly 0.13% is in the top ten. Source material: naive CD4+ T cells sorted from blood. Every receptor here comes from a man younger than 35 in good health. The CDR3 runs from the conserved cysteine through the conserved F or W.

TRBV10-3 CAISESGLSEQYF
TRBV10-1 CASRGTNTGELFF
TRBV6-1 CASSDLYRDRAPYGYTF
TRBV7-9 CASSSGLATQETQYF
TRBV6-6 CASSTPGQSYNEQFF
TRBV7-9 CASSLLIKQGLSTEAFF
TRBV18 CASSRGQGSYNEQFF
TRBV7-8 CASSSPRQINKNIQYF
TRBV30 CAGGGARELFF
TRBV2 CASSDGGTEAFF
TRBV5-1 CASSIQGSGYTF
TRBV30 CAWSEVTGAKEKLFF
TRBV27 CASSLPTTGGIVDTQYF
TRBV29-1 CSVRRGKAETQYF
TRBV28 CASRDSSSNTQYF
TRBV2 CASRSGTGSFEQYF
TRBV7-2 CASTRWENGELFF
TRBV29-1 CSAGTRFLDTQYF
TRBV30 CAWSVAALNTEAFF
TRBV11-2 CASSSGTGTGNEKLFF
TRBV6-6 CASSTGDNSPLHF
TRBV6-5 CASSYSLAGGIDTQYF
TRBV6-6 CASRPGDGEQYF
TRBV28 CASSLGQGVRTGELFF
TRBV7-2 CASSRASWGGSYEQYF
TRBV7-9 CASRDFSGANVLTF
TRBV11-3 CASSPWEGNEQFF
TRBV11-2 CASSFGQATGTQYF
TRBV19 CASNDRNTDTQYF
TRBV6-4 CASSVPPGPNTEAFF
TRBV28 CASSPDRGIYGYTF
TRBV18 CASSRYSNTGELFF
TRBV10-3 CAIRRTSGRDTDTQYF
TRBV4-1 CASSQGLTAGGLQSQEQFF
TRBV30 CAWSLTSGGPRGADTQYF
TRBV5-1 CASSLTPDSRNAEAFF
TRBV11-2 CASSSTGALGQPQHF
TRBV7-2 CASSLALRAFGSYNEQFF
TRBV19 CASSIVRGYEQYF
TRBV28 CASSSPGLAGGPGELFF
TRBV30 CAWVGTGRTEAFF
TRBV10-3 CATQKDLDSGSPLHF
TRBV27 CASSLLAGEAYNEQFF
TRBV5-1 CASSRGQGTADTQYF
TRBV9 CASSVLSLSSYNEQFF
TRBV7-2 CASSFSRTGGYGYTF
TRBV5-1 CASSFGLAGGSTDTQYF